The 2 T cell receptor beta chains given below trace back to one sample, sequenced in a study of T cell responses to AZD1222 COVID-19 vaccine. Data came from immunoSEQ multiplex PCR; TCRdb stores just in-frame clones and leaves some out. The sample carries about 150,000 clones, about 90% recorded once. Source: peripheral blood, taken 28 days after the second AZD1222 dose. These receptors came from an adult who received the AZD1222 COVID-19 vaccine.

The rearrangement uses TRBV7-2 and TRBJ2-7; TRBD1 is a possible D gene (5 bases). CDR3 length: 16 amino acids. Trimming removed 5 bases at V and 0 bases at J, with 17 bases between. Germline values: CDR1 SGHTA, CDR2 FQGNSA. The CDR3 nucleotides read TGTGCCAGCAGCAAGGCCAGGGTAATTTTCTCCTACGAGCAGTACTTC. This gives the protein CASSKARVIFSYEQYF.

This clone has only one observation. The chain employs TRBV6-2 or TRBV6-3 and TRBJ2-7; 7 bases are shared with TRBD2. This CDR3 is built from 16 residues. Germline V CDR1 and CDR2: MNHEY, SVGEGT. The V segment lost 4 bases and the J segment 3 bases; nucleotides outside the gene matches: 12. The CDR3 here is CASSWRAGALNYEQYF. In DNA, the CDR3 is TGTGCCAGCAGTTGGAGGGCGGGAGCCTTGAACTACGAGCAGTACTTC.